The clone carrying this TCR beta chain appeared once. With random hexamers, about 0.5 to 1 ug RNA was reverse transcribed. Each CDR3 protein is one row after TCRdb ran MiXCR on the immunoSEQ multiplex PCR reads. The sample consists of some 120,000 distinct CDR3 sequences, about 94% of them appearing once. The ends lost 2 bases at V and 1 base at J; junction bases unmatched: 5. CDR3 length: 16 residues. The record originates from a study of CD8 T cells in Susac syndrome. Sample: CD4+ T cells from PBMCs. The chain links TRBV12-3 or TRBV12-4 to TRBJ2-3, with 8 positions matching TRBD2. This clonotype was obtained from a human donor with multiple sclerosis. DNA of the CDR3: TGTGCCAGCAGTTTAAGGGCTAGCGGGCGCACAGATACGCAGTATTTT. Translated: CASSLRASGRTDTQYF.